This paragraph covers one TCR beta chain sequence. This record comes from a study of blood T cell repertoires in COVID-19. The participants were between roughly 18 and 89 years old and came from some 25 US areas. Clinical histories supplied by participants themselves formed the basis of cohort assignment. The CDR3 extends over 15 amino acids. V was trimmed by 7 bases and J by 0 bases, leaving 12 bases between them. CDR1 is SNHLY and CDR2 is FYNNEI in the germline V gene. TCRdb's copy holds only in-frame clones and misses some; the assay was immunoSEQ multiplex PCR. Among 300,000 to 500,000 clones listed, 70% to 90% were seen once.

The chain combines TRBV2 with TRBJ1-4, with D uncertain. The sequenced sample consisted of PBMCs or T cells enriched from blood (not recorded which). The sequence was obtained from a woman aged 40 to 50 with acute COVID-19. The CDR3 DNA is TGTGCCAGCAAAAAAATGGCGGCAACTAATGAAAAACTGTTTTTT. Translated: CASKKMAATNEKLFF. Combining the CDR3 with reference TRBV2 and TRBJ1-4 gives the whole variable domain EPEVTQTPSHQVTQMGQEVILRCVPISNHLYFYWYRQILGQKVEFLVSFYNNEISEKSEIFDDQFSVERPDGSNFTLKIRSTKLEDSAMYFCASKKMAATNEKLFFGSGTQLSVL.